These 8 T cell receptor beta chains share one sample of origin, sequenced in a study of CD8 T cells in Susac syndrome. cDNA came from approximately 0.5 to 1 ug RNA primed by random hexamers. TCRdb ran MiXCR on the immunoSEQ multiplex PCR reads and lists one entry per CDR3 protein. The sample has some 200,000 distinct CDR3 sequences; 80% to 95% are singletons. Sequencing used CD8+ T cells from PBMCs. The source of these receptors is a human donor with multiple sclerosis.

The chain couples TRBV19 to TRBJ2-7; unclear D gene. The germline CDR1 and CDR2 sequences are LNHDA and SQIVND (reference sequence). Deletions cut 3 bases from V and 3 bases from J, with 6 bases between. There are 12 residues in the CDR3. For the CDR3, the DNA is TGTGCCAGTAGTATCAACGGCTACGAGCAGTACTTC. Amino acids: CASSINGYEQYF.

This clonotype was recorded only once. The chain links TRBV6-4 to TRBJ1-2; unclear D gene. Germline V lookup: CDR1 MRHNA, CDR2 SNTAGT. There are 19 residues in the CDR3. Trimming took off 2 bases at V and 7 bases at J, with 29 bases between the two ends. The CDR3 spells CASSDPLLLSQAGFAGYTF. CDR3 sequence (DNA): TGTGCCAGCAGTGACCCCCTTTTGTTAAGTCAGGCGGGGTTCGCTGGCTACACCTTC.

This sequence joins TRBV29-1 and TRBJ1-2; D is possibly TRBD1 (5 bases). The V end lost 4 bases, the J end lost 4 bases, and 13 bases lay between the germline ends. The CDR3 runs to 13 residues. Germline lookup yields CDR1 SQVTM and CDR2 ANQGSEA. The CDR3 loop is CSVGPSGGYGYTF. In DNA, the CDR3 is TGCAGCGTTGGGCCTTCTGGGGGCTATGGCTACACCTTC.

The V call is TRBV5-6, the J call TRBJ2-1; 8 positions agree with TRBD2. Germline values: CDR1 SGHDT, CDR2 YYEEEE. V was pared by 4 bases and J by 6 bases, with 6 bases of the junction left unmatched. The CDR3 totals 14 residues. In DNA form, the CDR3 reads TGTGCCAGCAGCACGGGGGGGCCGGGCAATGAGCAGTTCTTC. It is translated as CASSTGGPGNEQFF. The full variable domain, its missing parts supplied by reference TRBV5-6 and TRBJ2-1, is DAGVTQSPTHLIKTRGQQVTLRCSPKSGHDTVSWYQQALGQGPQFIFQYYEEEERQRGNFPDRFSGHQFPNYSSELNVNALLLGDSALYLCASSTGGPGNEQFFGPGTRLTVL.

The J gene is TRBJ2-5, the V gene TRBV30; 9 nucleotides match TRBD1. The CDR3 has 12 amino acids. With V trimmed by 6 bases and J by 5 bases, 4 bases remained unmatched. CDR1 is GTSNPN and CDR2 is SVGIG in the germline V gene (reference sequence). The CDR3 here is CACNGQGETQYF. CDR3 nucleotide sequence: TGTGCCTGCAATGGACAGGGGGAGACCCAGTACTTC.

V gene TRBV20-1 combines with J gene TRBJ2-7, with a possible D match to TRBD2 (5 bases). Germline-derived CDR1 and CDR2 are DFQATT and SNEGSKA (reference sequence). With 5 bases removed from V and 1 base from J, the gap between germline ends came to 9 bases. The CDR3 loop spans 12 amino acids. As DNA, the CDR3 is TGCAGTGCTCTAACTAGTTCCTACGAGCAGTACTTC. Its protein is CSALTSSYEQYF.

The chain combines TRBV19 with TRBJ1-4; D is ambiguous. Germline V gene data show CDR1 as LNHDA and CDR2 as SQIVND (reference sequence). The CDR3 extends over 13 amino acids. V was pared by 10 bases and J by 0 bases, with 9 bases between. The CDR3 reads CATVASTNEKLFF. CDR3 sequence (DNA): TGTGCCACGGTAGCGTCAACTAATGAAAAACTGTTTTTT.

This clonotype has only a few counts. CDR3 sequence reads: CASRVAGDYEQYF. DNA of the CDR3: TGCGCCAGCAGGGTAGCGGGGGACTACGAGCAGTACTTC. The chain has TRBV10-2 and TRBJ2-7; 9 nucleotides align to TRBD2. V lost 6 bases to trimming and J lost 3 bases; unmatched junction nucleotides: 3. Germline V lookup: CDR1 WSHSY, CDR2 SAAADI. This CDR3 region has 13 residues.